This T cell receptor (beta chain) was found in a study of OX40 agonist ivuxolimab in advanced cancers. Study at large: Six ivuxolimab dose levels, 0.01 to 10 mg/kg, were given intravenously every 2 weeks. Recorded diagnoses for dose-escalation patients were hepatocellular carcinoma, melanoma, renal cell or head and neck cancer. Study findings and constraints: Among expanded peripheral T cells, antigen specificity went undetermined.

Data came from immunoSEQ multiplex PCR; TCRdb stores just in-frame clones and leaves some out. The table includes approximately 73,000 clones, around 90% detected once. Notes on this clone: Its antigen is not identified.

The material sequenced was CD4+ or CD8+ T cells sorted from blood, taken in a trial of the OX40 agonist ivuxolimab. This TCR came from an adult with an advanced solid tumor such as melanoma, head and neck, liver or kidney cancer.

Here the CDR3 reads CAWSASGARGGTQYF. In DNA form, the CDR3 reads TGTGCCTGGAGTGCAAGTGGGGCACGGGGTGGGACCCAGTACTTC. J is TRBJ2-5 and V is TRBV30, with D perhaps TRBD1 or TRBD2 (5 bases each). There are 15 residues in the CDR3. V lost 1 base, J lost 7 bases, and 19 bases lay in between. Germline V CDR1 and CDR2: GTSNPN, SVGIG (reference sequence).